The source of this TCR beta chain is a study of HIV-infected children after antiretroviral therapy interruption. This CDR3 spans 13 amino acids. V shed 4 bases and J shed 8 bases, with 15 bases lying between them. Germline assignment: CDR1 SGHTS and CDR2 YDEGEE. RNA-based 3' RACE libraries used unique molecular identifiers. TCRdb reprocessed the 3' RACE reads via MiXCR and lists one record per CDR3 protein. This table has about 50,000 distinct CDR3 sequences, 4.3% appearing once. This clonotype was counted many times. The treatment was: PENTA 11 planned treatment interruption arm or continuous ART arm.

This TCR was sampled from a pool of human donors with HIV. The chain recombines TRBV5-8 with TRBJ1-2; unclear D gene. This specimen consisted of CD45RA+ CD4+ T cells from PBMCs, pooled from several time points, obtained from a donor given antiretroviral therapy, either interrupted or continuous. Specified subset: naive CD4+ CD45RA+ CD45RO- T cells. CDR3 protein: CASSPSMLPGYTF. CDR3 in DNA: TGTGCCAGCAGCCCGTCGATGTTACCAGGCTACACCTTC.